This T cell receptor (beta chain) was identified during a study of blood T cell repertoires in COVID-19. Original methodology: Amplified reference gene primers provided the basis for estimating nucleated cell counts. Libraries were prepared by immunoSEQ multiplex PCR; TCRdb keeps only in-frame clonotypes and omits some of them. V and J calls plus clone size are reproduced from that table; the DNA served to infer D and trimming. The sample includes approximately 220,000 clones, approximately 80% of them seen just once. The germline gives CDR1 MNHEY, CDR2 SVGAGI. This CDR3 region has 15 residues. Deletions cut 0 bases from V and 7 bases from J, with 13 bases between.

The receptor's source is a man in his forties or fifties with acute or convalescent COVID-19. Input material: peripheral blood. This chain links TRBV6-5 with TRBJ1-5, with no clear D. The CDR3 here is CASSYSAQTNQPQHF. The DNA of the CDR3 is TGTGCCAGCAGTTACTCTGCCCAGACAAACCAGCCCCAGCATTTT.